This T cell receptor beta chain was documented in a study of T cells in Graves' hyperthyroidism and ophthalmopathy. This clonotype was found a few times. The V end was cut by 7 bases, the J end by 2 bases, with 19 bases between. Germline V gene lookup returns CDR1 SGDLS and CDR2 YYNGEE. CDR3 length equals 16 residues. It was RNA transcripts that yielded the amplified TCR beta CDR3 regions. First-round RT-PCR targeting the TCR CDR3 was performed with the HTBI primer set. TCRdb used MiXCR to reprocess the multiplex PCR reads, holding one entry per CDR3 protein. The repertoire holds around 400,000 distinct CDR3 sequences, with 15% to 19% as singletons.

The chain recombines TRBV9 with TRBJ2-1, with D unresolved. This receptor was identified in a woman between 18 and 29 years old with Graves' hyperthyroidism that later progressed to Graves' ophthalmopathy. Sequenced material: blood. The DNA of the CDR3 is TGTGCCAGCTCACCGGGTGCAGCGCGGACCTACAATGAGCAGTTCTTC. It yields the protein CASSPGAARTYNEQFF.